This TCR beta chain came from a study of beta chain features in type 1 diabetes. Expressed TCRB transcripts got sequenced, as all isolated RNA was reverse transcribed. The repertoire was sequenced with immunoSEQ multiplex PCR; TCRdb's copy has only in-frame clones and lacks some. This sample has hundreds of thousands of clones, with 30% found just once. General study points: Using cDNA template may skew counts toward highly expressing activated cells.

Germline trimming cut 5 bases from V and 6 bases from J; bases unmatched to any gene: 10. The V gene's germline CDR1 is SGHRS and CDR2 YFSETQ. CDR3 length: 15 amino acids. For this clone: Its antigen remains unknown.

This sequence originates from a man aged 18 to 35 in good health. The V and J genes are TRBV5-1 and TRBJ2-1; 8 nucleotides align to TRBD2. Sequencing was carried out using naive CD4+ T cells from blood. The CDR3 sequence: CASRINGLAGNEQFF. As DNA, the CDR3 is TGCGCCAGCAGGATTAATGGTCTAGCGGGCAATGAGCAGTTCTTC.